The 11 T cell receptor beta chains presented below share a single source sample, sequenced in a study of control samples from healthy donors and cancer patients. The protocol was immunoSEQ multiplex PCR, while the TCRdb copy is restricted to in-frame clones and leaves out a portion. This repertoire shows about 51,000 clones, 80% found once; its top ten account for over 9.5%. Sequencing input: blood. These receptors were collected from a man in his sixties or seventies in good health.

V gene TRBV28 combines with J gene TRBJ2-6; tentative D call: TRBD1 (6 bases). Per the germline V gene, CDR1 is MDHEN and CDR2 is SYDVKM. Trimming shortened V by 8 bases and J by 0 bases, and 11 bases separated the two germline ends. This CDR3 spans 15 amino acids. The CDR3 loop reads CASGTSASGANVLTF. The CDR3 nucleotides are TGTGCCAGCGGGACATCAGCCTCTGGGGCCAACGTCCTGACTTTC.

The rearrangement links TRBV7-2 to TRBJ1-2; perhaps TRBD1 as D (5 bases). Trimming took 5 bases from V and 7 from J, leaving 17 bases between them. Germline V gene data show CDR1 as SGHTA and CDR2 as FQGNSA. The length of the CDR3 is 14 residues. CDR3 in DNA: TGTGCCAGCAGCGAGCAGATAGGGGCTGGTGGCTACACCTTC. This encodes CASSEQIGAGGYTF.

The chain is built from TRBV7-2 and TRBJ2-5; possible D gene TRBD1, 5 bases. This CDR3 region has 13 residues. The germline V and J ends were trimmed by 3 bases and 1 base, with 6 bases remaining between them. Germline V lookup: CDR1 SGHTA, CDR2 FQGNSA. CDR3 nucleotide sequence: TGTGCCAGCAGCTTCAGGGTCCAAGAGACCCAGTACTTC. It specifies CASSFRVQETQYF.

This chain links TRBV10-3 with TRBJ1-5; D is perhaps TRBD1 (5 bases). The CDR3 length is 15 residues. Germline V gene lookup returns CDR1 ENHRY and CDR2 SYGVKD. V lost 2 bases, J lost 3 bases, and 11 bases lay in between. This CDR3 is CAISEGIGANQPQHF. The CDR3 DNA reads as TGTGCCATCAGTGAGGGGATAGGGGCCAATCAGCCCCAGCATTTT.

The chain couples TRBV6-5 to TRBJ2-7; maybe TRBD1 (5 bases). V was pared by 6 bases and J by 2 bases, with 17 bases between. This CDR3 has 15 residues. The germline V gene encodes CDR1 MNHEY and CDR2 SVGAGI. The CDR3 here is CASRTLGQSAYEQYF. The CDR3 coding sequence is TGTGCCAGCAGGACCTTGGGGCAGTCCGCCTACGAGCAGTACTTC.

This clone was recorded a few times. The rearrangement uses TRBV10-3 and TRBJ1-2; D uncertain. This CDR3 comprises 15 residues. Germline CDR1 ENHRY, CDR2 SYGVKD. V gave up 2 bases and J gave up 3 bases, with 13 bases separating them. Written as DNA, the CDR3 is TGTGCCATCAGTGAGAGACAACCGGTTGACTATGGCTACACCTTC. Translating it yields CAISERQPVDYGYTF.

The V and J genes are TRBV5-1 and TRBJ2-3, with D possibly TRBD1 on 6 matching bases. The CDR3 runs to 14 residues. V lost 0 bases and J lost 4, with 9 bases in between. The germline gives CDR1 SGHRS, CDR2 YFSETQ. CDR3 in DNA: TGCGCCAGCAGCTTGGACAGGGCGGCAGATACGCAGTATTTT. This sequence encodes CASSLDRAADTQYF.

The J gene is TRBJ1-2, the V gene TRBV19, with a possible D match to TRBD1 (5 bases). In germline, CDR1 is LNHDA, CDR2 SQIVND (reference sequence). The V gene lost 9 bases and the J gene lost 0 bases, with 20 bases spanning the gap. CDR3 length: 16 residues. The CDR3 sequence: CASSGVAEGANYGYTF. CDR3 nucleotide sequence: TGTGCCAGCTCGGGGGTGGCAGAAGGGGCTAACTATGGCTACACCTTC.

This sequence joins TRBV3-1 (or the pseudogene TRBV3-2) and TRBJ1-4; tentatively, D is TRBD1 (5 bases). Germline CDR1 reads LGHDT; CDR2 reads YNNKEL (reference sequence). V lost 4 bases to trimming and J lost 5 bases, with 14 bases between them. This CDR3 has 15 residues. This chain's CDR3 is CASSLRWAGNEKLFF. CDR3 DNA sequence: TGTGCCAGCAGCCTGCGGTGGGCAGGGAATGAAAAACTGTTTTTT.

The chain couples TRBV21-1 to TRBJ2-5; no check of the table's D call, TRBD1, against the DNA was made. TRBV21-1 is a known pseudogene. This CDR3 region has 17 residues. The CDR3 DNA reads as TGTGCCAGCAGCAAGCTAACCGGGGACAGGGACCAAGAGACCCAGTACTTC. Its translation is CASSKLTGDRDQETQYF.

Points on this clone: The junction does not match germline at one end; this may be a read error. This sequence joins TRBV10-3 and TRBJ1-2; maybe TRBD1 (5 bases). Germline V gene sequence: CDR1 ENHRY, CDR2 SYGVKD. The CDR3 is 15 residues long. The CDR3 DNA sequence: TGTGCCACCAGTCCAAGGCCGGGGGATAGCTATGGCTACACCTTC. This gives the protein CATSPRPGDSYGYTF.